The following is a T cell receptor (beta chain) sequence with its context. The data were taken from a study of T cell changes during pregnancy in multiple sclerosis. Clones were read by immunoSEQ multiplex PCR, and TCRdb kept only the in-frame ones, dropping some. The sample has roughly 53,000 clones; 90% are singletons. Trimming at V came to 8 bases and at J to 5 bases, leaving 9 bases not matched to a gene. CDR3 length equals 13 residues. From germline, CDR1 is LNHDA and CDR2 SQIVND (reference sequence). The chain links TRBV19 to TRBJ2-7, with 7 bases identical to TRBD1. This receptor was obtained from a female donor with multiple sclerosis, enrolled in a pregnancy study. Sequencing was performed on CD8+ T cells from peripheral blood mononuclear cells, taken before pregnancy. CDR3 sequence: CASAETGTNEQYF. CDR3 in DNA: TGTGCCAGTGCAGAGACAGGGACCAACGAGCAGTACTTC.